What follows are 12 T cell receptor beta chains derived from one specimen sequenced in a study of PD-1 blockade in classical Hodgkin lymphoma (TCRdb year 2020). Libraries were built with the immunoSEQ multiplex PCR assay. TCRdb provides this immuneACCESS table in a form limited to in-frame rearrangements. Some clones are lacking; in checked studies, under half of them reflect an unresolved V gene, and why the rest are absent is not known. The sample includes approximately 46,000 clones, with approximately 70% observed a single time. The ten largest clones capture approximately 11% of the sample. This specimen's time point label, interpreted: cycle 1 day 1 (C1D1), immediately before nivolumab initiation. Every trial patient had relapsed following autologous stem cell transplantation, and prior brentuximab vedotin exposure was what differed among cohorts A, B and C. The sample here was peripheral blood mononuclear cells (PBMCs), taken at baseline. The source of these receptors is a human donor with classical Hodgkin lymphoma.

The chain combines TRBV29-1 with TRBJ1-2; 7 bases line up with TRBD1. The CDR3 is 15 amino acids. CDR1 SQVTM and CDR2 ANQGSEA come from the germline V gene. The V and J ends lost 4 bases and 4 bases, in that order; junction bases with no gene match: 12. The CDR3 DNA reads TGCAGCGTTGTTGATCAGGACAGGATAAGCTATGGCTACACCTTC. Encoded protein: CSVVDQDRISYGYTF.

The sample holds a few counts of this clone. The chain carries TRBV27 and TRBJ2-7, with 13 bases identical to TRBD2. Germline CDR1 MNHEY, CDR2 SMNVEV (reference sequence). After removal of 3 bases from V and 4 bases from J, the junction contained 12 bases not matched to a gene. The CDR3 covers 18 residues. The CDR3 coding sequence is TGTGCCAGCAGTTTCCAAACCGGACTAGCGGGAGTAGTTTACGAGCAGTACTTC. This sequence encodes CASSFQTGLAGVVYEQYF.

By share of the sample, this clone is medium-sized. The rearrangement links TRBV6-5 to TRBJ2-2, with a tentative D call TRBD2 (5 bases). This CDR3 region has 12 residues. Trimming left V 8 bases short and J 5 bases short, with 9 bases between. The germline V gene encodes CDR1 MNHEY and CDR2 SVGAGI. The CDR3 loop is CASETGTGELFF. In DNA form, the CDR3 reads TGTGCCAGCGAGACGGGAACCGGGGAGCTGTTTTTT.

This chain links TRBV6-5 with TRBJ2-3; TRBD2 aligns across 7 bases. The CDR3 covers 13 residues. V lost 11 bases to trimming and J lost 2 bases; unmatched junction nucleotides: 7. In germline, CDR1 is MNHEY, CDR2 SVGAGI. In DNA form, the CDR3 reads TGTGCCTTCGGGGGGTCCTCCACAGATACGCAGTATTTT. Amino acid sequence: CAFGGSSTDTQYF.

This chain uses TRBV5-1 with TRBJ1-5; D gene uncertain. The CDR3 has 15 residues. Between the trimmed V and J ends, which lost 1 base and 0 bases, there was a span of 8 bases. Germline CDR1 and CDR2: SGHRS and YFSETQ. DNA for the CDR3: TGCGCCAGCAGCTTGAGTGGGATTAGCAATCAGCCCCAGCATTTT. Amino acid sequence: CASSLSGISNQPQHF.

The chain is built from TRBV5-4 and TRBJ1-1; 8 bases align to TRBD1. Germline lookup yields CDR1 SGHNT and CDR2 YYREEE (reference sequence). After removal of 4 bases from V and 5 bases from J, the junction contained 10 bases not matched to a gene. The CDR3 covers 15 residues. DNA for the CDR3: TGTGCCAGCAGCCGTCAGGGGGCAGCTACGACTGAAGCTTTCTTT. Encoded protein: CASSRQGAATTEAFF.

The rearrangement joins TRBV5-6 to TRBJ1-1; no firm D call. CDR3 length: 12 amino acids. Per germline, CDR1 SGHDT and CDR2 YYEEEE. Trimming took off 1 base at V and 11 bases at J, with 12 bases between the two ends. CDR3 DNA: TGTGCCAGCAGCTTGTTAAATGAGTTGGCTTTCTTT. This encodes CASSLLNELAFF.

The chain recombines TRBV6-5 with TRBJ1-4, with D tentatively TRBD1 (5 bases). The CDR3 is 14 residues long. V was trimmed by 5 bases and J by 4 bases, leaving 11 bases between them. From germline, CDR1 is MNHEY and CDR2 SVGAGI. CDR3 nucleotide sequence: TGTGCCAGCAGTCCGGGGCTGGGTAATGAAAAACTGTTTTTT. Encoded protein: CASSPGLGNEKLFF.

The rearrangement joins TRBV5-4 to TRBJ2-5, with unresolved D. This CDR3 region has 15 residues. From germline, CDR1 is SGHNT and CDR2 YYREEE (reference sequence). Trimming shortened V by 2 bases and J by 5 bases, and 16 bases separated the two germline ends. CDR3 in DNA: TGTGCCAGCAGCTTTGCCGGGTACATGGGGGAGACCCAGTACTTC. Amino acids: CASSFAGYMGETQYF.

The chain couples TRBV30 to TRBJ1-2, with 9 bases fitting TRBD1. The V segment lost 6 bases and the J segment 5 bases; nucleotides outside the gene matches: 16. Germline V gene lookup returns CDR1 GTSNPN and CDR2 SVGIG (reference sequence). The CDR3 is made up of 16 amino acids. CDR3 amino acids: CACVPGQGLGLYGYTF. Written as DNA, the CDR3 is TGTGCCTGCGTCCCGGGACAGGGATTGGGACTGTATGGCTACACCTTC.

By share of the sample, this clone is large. The CDR3 sequence: CASTQTVTSSPYEQYF. CDR3 coding DNA: TGTGCCAGCACCCAAACGGTTACTAGCTCACCCTACGAGCAGTACTTC. V is TRBV27 and J is TRBJ2-7; the D gene is possibly TRBD2 (6 bases). V lost 7 bases, J lost 2 bases, and 21 bases lay in between. Germline V gives CDR1 MNHEY, CDR2 SMNVEV (reference sequence). CDR3 length: 16 residues.

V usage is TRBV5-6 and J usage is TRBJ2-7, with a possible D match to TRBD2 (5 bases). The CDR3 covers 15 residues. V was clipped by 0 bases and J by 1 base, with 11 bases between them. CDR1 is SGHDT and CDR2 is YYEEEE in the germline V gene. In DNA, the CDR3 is TGTGCCAGCAGCTTGGGGACTTTCCTTTCCTACGAGCAGTACTTC. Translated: CASSLGTFLSYEQYF.